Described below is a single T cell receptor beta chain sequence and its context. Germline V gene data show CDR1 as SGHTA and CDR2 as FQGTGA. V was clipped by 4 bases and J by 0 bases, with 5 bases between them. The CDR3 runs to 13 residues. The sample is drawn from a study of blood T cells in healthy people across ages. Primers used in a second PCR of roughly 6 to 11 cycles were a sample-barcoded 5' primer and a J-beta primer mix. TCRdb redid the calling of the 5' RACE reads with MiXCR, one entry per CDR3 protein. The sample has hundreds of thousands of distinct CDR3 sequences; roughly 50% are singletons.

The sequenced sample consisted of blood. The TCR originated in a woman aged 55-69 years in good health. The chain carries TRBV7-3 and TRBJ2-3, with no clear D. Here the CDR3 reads CASSSMSTDTQYF. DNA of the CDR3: TGTGCCAGCAGCTCCATGAGCACAGATACGCAGTATTTT.